This TCR beta chain was captured in a study of human T cells and chemical hapten exposure. Study results and caveats: DPC sensitization left the count of TCRs above 1 in 1000 unchanged. Patch test score was positively correlated with the counts of PT1 expanded TCRs.

The germline V gene has CDR1 SGDLS and CDR2 YYNGEE. CDR3 size: 17 residues. V was clipped by 4 bases and J by 2 bases; unmatched bases: 11. In its sample, this clonotype was seen many times. The antigen remains undetermined. TCRdb recomputed calls from the RACE reads with MiXCR, one row per CDR3 protein. The sample has about 120,000 distinct CDR3 sequences, approximately 13% seen once. This sample's time point: pre-sensitization, week 0. As to treatment: therapeutic diphenylcyclopropenone sensitization with weekly scalp DPC. The specimen comprised whole blood, sampled in connection with sensitization to the hapten diphenylcyclopropenone (DPC). The chain is built from TRBV9 and TRBJ1-2; 10 bases match TRBD1. The receptor's source is a woman aged 18-29 years with alopecia areata. Some clones in this sample may be carry-over from other donors' samples. Written as DNA, the CDR3 is TGTGCCAGCAGCCAGGGGACAGGGGCAATTCTCAACTATGGCTACACCTTC. This codes for CASSQGTGAILNYGYTF.